Listed below are T cell receptor beta chains from one sample, sequenced in a study of blood T cell repertoires in COVID-19. Assay: immunoSEQ multiplex PCR; the TCRdb copy retains only in-frame clones and omits some. The sample carries roughly 140,000 clones, approximately 83% recorded once. Input material: peripheral blood. The origin of the receptors is a woman aged 55-69 years with COVID-19, enrolled during active disease. CDR3s leave out the opening cysteine and the closing phenylalanine or tryptophan.

V: TRBV6-5; J: TRBJ2-7; CDR3: ASKLGQPTYEQY
V: TRBV7-7; J: TRBJ2-5; CDR3: ASARYEEEETQY
V: TRBV19; J: TRBJ2-3; CDR3: ASTSSVYTQY
V: TRBV4-3; J: TRBJ2-1; CDR3: ASSSRLAGDEQF
V: TRBV5-4; J: TRBJ2-3; CDR3: ASSLWVAGWGTDTQY
V: TRBV30; J: TRBJ1-2; CDR3: AWSVGAGGYGYT
V: TRBV9; J: TRBJ2-3; CDR3: ASSFGTGATDTQY
V: TRBV24-1; J: TRBJ2-1; CDR3: ATSENRVGNEQF
V: TRBV18; J: TRBJ1-2; CDR3: ASSPLDRGMAGYT
V: TRBV19; J: TRBJ2-1; CDR3: ASSIGGSLNNEQF
V: TRBV27; J: TRBJ2-1; CDR3: ASSLASWSEQF
V: TRBV5-4; J: TRBJ2-7; CDR3: ASSSRGRFDYEQY
V: TRBV14; J: TRBJ2-7; CDR3: ASSQGTGRYYEQY
V: TRBV15; J: TRBJ2-5; CDR3: ATSPTSGGAGGETQY
V: TRBV10-1; J: TRBJ1-1; CDR3: ASSDLNTEAF
V: TRBV28; J: TRBJ1-2; CDR3: ASSSPPVYGYT
V: TRBV7-8; J: TRBJ1-1; CDR3: ASSLVSGVGEAF
V: TRBV9; J: TRBJ1-2; CDR3: ASSGQGAGGYT
V: TRBV4-1; J: TRBJ2-2; CDR3: ASSQVTSGGSSGELF
V: TRBV2; J: TRBJ2-1; CDR3: ASSEGSSYNEQF
V: TRBV18; J: TRBJ2-1; CDR3: ASRSGGIYNEQF
V: TRBV29-1; J: TRBJ1-2; CDR3: SAAGDFQNYGYT
V: TRBV19; J: TRBJ2-7; CDR3: ASSKTSGGPYEQY
V: TRBV30; J: TRBJ1-5; CDR3: AWSVTGDQPQH
V: TRBV3-1/TRBV3-2; J: TRBJ1-1; CDR3: ASSQEWVGTEAF
V: TRBV11-3; J: TRBJ2-7; CDR3: ASSLGAGEQY
V: TRBV5-4; J: TRBJ1-2; CDR3: ASIIGRGDDYGYT
V: TRBV18; J: TRBJ1-1; CDR3: ASSPYRDREAF
V: TRBV5-1; J: TRBJ2-3; CDR3: ASSLQGGSTDTQY
V: TRBV11-1; J: TRBJ2-6; CDR3: ASSRSSGANVLT
V: TRBV15; J: TRBJ1-3; CDR3: ATSSWTAGNTIY
V: TRBV30; J: TRBJ1-5; CDR3: AWSRGIQNQPQH
V: TRBV5-1; J: TRBJ2-1; CDR3: ASSSPERAPGNEQF
V: TRBV14; J: TRBJ1-1; CDR3: ASSPGQGMNTEAF
V: TRBV5-5; J: TRBJ2-7; CDR3: ASSRGGNSYEQY
V: TRBV7-9; J: TRBJ2-7; CDR3: ASSGTGREQY
V: TRBV19; J: TRBJ2-1; CDR3: ASTLGMRSSYNEQF
V: TRBV18; J: TRBJ2-1; CDR3: ASSKPGTPYNEQF